This T cell receptor beta chain was captured by sequencing in a study of T cell changes during pregnancy in multiple sclerosis (dated by TCRdb to 2018 to 2020). The study in broad terms: Changes in the T cell repertoire over the course of pregnancy were examined in this study in women with multiple sclerosis.

Reading from cysteine to phenylalanine, the CDR3 counts 15 amino acids. Kept here is only the CDR3 DNA, which spans 45 bases and is read in frame from base 1. V loses 6 bases, J loses 1 base, and the germline ends lie 16 bases apart. CDR1 MNHEY and CDR2 SMNVEV are derived from the germline V gene (reference sequence). As to this clone: The clone's antigen remains unknown. No base quality values were provided; no much bigger clone lies one nucleotide off.

Libraries were built with the immunoSEQ multiplex PCR assay. TCRdb retrieved this table from immuneACCESS and kept in-frame rearrangements only. Not all clones are present; in checked studies, unresolved V genes account for under half, and no reason is known for the remainder. Here the sample has around 10,000 clones; about 83% occur a single time. The ten largest clones add up to 15% to 20% of the sample. Sequencing used CD8+ T cells from peripheral blood mononuclear cells, obtained in the third trimester of pregnancy. The chain joins TRBV27 to TRBJ2-7; the D gene is perhaps TRBD2, from 6 matching bases. The clonotype originates from a female donor in good health, enrolled as a control in a pregnancy study. The CDR3 region: CASSSKRAPSYEQYF. Here is the DNA: TGTGCCAGCAGCTCCAAGCGGGCGCCATCCTACGAGCAGTACTTC.